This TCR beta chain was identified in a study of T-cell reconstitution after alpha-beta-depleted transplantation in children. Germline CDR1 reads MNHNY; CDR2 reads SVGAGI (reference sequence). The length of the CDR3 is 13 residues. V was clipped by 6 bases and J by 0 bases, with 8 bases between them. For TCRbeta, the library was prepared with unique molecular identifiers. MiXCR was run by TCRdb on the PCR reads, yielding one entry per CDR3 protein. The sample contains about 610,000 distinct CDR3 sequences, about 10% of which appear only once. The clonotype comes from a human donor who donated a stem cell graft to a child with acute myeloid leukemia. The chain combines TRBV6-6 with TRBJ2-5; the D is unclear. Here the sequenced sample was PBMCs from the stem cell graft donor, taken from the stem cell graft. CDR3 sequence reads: CASSGSYQETQYF. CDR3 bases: TGTGCCAGCAGCGGATCGTACCAAGAGACCCAGTACTTC.